The 9 T cell receptor beta chains presented below share a single source sample, sequenced in a study of shared T cell receptors in the human thymus. Assay used: immunoSEQ multiplex PCR; TCRdb lists only in-frame clones, some missing. In the table there are tens of thousands of clones, about 96% of which are singletons. Material for sequencing was thymocytes. The receptors come from a human donor.

This chain links TRBV27 with TRBJ2-2, with D tentatively TRBD1 or TRBD2 (6 bases each). The CDR3 is 17 amino acids. The V gene lost 7 bases and the J gene lost 0 bases, with 18 bases spanning the gap. In germline, CDR1 is MNHEY, CDR2 SMNVEV (reference sequence). The CDR3 region is CASTPRGAPANTGELFF. In DNA form, the CDR3 reads TGTGCCAGCACCCCGAGGGGGGCCCCCGCGAACACCGGGGAGCTGTTTTTT.

In DNA, the CDR3 is TGTGCCAGCAGTTACCACCGGGACAGGGGTTGCAATGAGCAGTTCTTC. Amino acid sequence: CASSYHRDRGCNEQFF. The chain combines TRBV6-6 with TRBJ2-1; 10 positions agree with TRBD1. The CDR3 contains 16 residues. With 2 bases clipped from V and 6 bases from J, the junction kept 7 bases outside the gene matches. Looked up from germline, CDR1 is MNHNY and CDR2 is SVGAGI (reference sequence).

This clone was found once. V usage is TRBV13 and J usage is TRBJ2-1, with TRBD2 as a possible D gene (5 bases). The CDR3 runs 18 residues. CDR1 is PRHDT and CDR2 is FYEKMQ in the germline V gene (reference sequence). Trimming shortened V by 0 bases and J by 3 bases, and 18 bases separated the two germline ends. CDR3 loop: CASSLGAVEGGYYNEQFF. The CDR3 coding sequence is TGTGCCAGCAGCTTAGGAGCGGTAGAGGGCGGATACTACAATGAGCAGTTCTTC.

For this clone: The DNA is left out, because the CDR3 cannot be placed on it with certainty; the CDR3 is given as TCRdb lists it. V is TRBV25-1 and J is TRBJ1-4; TRBD1 reflects the table's D call only, with no check against the DNA. Termini included, the CDR3 measures 14 amino acids. CDR1 MGHDK and CDR2 SYGVNS come from the germline V gene. The chain's CDR3 is CASSTSGTAEKLFF.

As DNA, the CDR3 is TGTGCCAGCAGTTTATCCCCCTCCCATACGACAGGGGGCGGATCGGGAAACACCATATATTTT. This sequence encodes CASSLSPSHTTGGGSGNTIYF. The chain is built from TRBV27 and TRBJ1-3, with TRBD1 matching over 10 bases. This CDR3 is 21 amino acids long. In germline, CDR1 is MNHEY, CDR2 SMNVEV (reference sequence). V trimming: 0 bases; J trimming: 4 bases; junction bases outside the gene matches: 18.

The rearrangement uses TRBV7-6 and TRBJ1-4, with D tentatively TRBD1 (5 bases). V was pared by 5 bases and J by 6 bases, with 19 bases between. CDR3 length equals 16 residues. Germline values: CDR1 SGHVS, CDR2 FNYEAQ. CDR3 region: CASSHRGGARDEKLFF. The CDR3 coding sequence is TGTGCCAGCAGCCACCGGGGGGGTGCCAGGGATGAAAAACTGTTTTTT.

The rearrangement joins TRBV6-5 to TRBJ1-3; 11 bases are shared with TRBD1. Germline CDR1 is MNHEY and CDR2 is SVGAGI. The length of the CDR3 is 15 residues. V lost 5 bases to trimming and J lost 8 bases; unmatched junction nucleotides: 8. For the CDR3, the DNA is TGTGCCAGCAGTCCCGGGACAGGGGGTGTGGACACCATATATTTT. As protein: CASSPGTGGVDTIYF.

V and J are TRBV10-3 and TRBJ2-5, with 8 bases fitting TRBD2. The CDR3 spans 18 residues. V shed 2 bases, J shed 4 bases, and the junction held 15 bases outside the gene matches. Germline assignment: CDR1 ENHRY and CDR2 SYGVKD. As DNA, the CDR3 is TGTGCCATCAGTGAGGGGGTGACCGGGACTAGTGGTCGAGAGACCCAGTACTTC. It translates to CAISEGVTGTSGRETQYF.

The chain links TRBV4-3 to TRBJ2-3; TRBD2 matches 9 bases. In germline, CDR1 is LGHNA, CDR2 YSLEER. CDR3 size: 17 residues. The ends lost 0 bases at V and 3 bases at J; junction bases unmatched: 7. The CDR3 loop reads CASSQDRDSGGTDTQYF. The DNA for the CDR3 is TGCGCCAGCAGCCAAGATCGGGACAGCGGGGGGACAGATACGCAGTATTTT.